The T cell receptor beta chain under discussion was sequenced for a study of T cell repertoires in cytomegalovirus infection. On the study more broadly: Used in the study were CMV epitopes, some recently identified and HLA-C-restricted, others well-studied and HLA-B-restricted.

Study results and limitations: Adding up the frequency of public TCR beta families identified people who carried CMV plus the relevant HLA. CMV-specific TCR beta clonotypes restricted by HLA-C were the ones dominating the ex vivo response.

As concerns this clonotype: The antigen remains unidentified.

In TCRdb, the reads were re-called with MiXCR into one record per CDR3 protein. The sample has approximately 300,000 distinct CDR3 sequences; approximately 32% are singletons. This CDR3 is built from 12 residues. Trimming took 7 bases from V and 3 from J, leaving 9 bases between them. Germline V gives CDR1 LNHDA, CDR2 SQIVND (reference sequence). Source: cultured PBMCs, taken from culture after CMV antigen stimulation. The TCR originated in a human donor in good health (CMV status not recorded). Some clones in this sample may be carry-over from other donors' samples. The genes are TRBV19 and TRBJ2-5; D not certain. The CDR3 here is CASTGSEETQYF. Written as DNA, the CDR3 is TGTGCCAGTACCGGTTCAGAAGAGACCCAGTACTTC. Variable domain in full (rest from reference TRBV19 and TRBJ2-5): DGGITQSPKYLFRKEGQNVTLSCEQNLNHDAMYWYRQDPGQGLRLIYYSQIVNDFQKGDIAEGYSVSREKKESFPLTVTSAQKNPTAFYLCASTGSEETQYFGPGTRLLVL.